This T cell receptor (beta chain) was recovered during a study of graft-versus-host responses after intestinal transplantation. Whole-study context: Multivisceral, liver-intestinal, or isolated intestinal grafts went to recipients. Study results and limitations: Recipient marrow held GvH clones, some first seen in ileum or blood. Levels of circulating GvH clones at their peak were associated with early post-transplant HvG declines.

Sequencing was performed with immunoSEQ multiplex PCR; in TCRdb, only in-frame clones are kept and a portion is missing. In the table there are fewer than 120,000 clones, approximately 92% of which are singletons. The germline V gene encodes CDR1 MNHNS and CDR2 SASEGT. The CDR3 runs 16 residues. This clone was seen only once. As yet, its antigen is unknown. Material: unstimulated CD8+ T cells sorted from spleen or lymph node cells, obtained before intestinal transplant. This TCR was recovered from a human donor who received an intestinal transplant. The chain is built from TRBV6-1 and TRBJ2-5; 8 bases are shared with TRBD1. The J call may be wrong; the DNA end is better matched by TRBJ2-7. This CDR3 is CASSGYGQGAPYEQYF. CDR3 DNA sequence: TGTGCCAGCAGTGGATATGGACAGGGAGCCCCTTACGAGCAGTACTTC.